The entry below gives a single T cell receptor beta chain sequence along with its context. This sample was included in a study of blood T cell repertoires in COVID-19. Study information: PBMCs, B-cell-depleted T cells, or T cells provided the cDNA or gDNA that made up the material.

The protocol was immunoSEQ multiplex PCR, while the TCRdb copy is restricted to in-frame clones and leaves out a portion. The repertoire has over 200,000 clones, more than 70% of them found once; the top ten carry roughly 5%. CDR3 length: 14 residues. Trimming removed 4 bases from V and 4 bases from J; junction bases left unmatched: 2. The germline gives CDR1 SQVTM, CDR2 ANQGSEA. The sequenced material came from peripheral blood. The chain is built from TRBV29-1 and TRBJ2-2; 11 bases align to TRBD1. The source of this sequence is a man at least 80 years old with acute or convalescent COVID-19. The CDR3 DNA sequence: TGCAGCGTTGTGGACAGGGGGCGCACCGGGGAGCTGTTTTTT. Translated, it gives CSVVDRGRTGELFF.